The 17 T cell receptor beta chains presented below share a single source sample, sequenced in a study of CD8 T cells in ankylosing spondylitis. TCRdb re-analysed the 5' RACE reads in MiXCR, keeping a single row per CDR3 protein. The sample gives tens of thousands of distinct CDR3 sequences, 6.2% of which show up once; about 5% is in the top ten. The sample taken for sequencing was synovial fluid, either unsorted or a sorted T cell fraction (not recorded which). These TCRs come from a male donor with ankylosing spondylitis.

This clonotype has a handful of counts. The chain has TRBV4-3 and TRBJ1-2; no clear D gene. Germline V CDR1 and CDR2: LGHNA, YSLEER. The V end was cut by 0 bases, the J end by 4 bases, with 15 bases between. The CDR3 extends over 16 amino acids. The CDR3 loop is CASSQDPTGKGYGYTF. CDR3 coding DNA: TGCGCCAGCAGCCAAGATCCTACGGGGAAGGGCTATGGCTACACCTTC.

The rearrangement uses TRBV11-2 and TRBJ2-1; D might be TRBD1 (5 bases). V lost 4 bases, J lost 6 bases, and 7 bases lay in between. The length of the CDR3 is 12 residues. The V gene's germline CDR1 is SGHAT and CDR2 FQNNGV. The CDR3 is CASSSDINEQFF. The CDR3 nucleotides read TGTGCCAGCAGCTCGGACATCAATGAGCAGTTCTTC.

This clonotype was detected many times. The V call is TRBV28, the J call TRBJ1-1; D gene unclear. V lost 11 bases and J 1 base, leaving 11 bases between the germline ends. This CDR3 comprises 12 residues. Per the germline V gene, CDR1 is MDHEN and CDR2 is SYDVKM. CDR3 nucleotide sequence: TGTGCCTGGGGAGGCAGGAACACTGAAGCTTTCTTT. Amino acid sequence: CAWGGRNTEAFF.

The V call is TRBV11-1, the J call TRBJ2-3; unclear D gene. The germline V gene has CDR1 SGHAT and CDR2 FQDESV (reference sequence). The CDR3 is made up of 12 amino acids. The V end lost 4 bases, the J end lost 5 bases, and 7 bases lay between the germline ends. DNA of the CDR3: TGTGCCAGCAGCTCGGTGTTAGATACGCAGTATTTT. Encoded protein: CASSSVLDTQYF.

This clonotype was picked up many times. The J gene is TRBJ2-3, the V gene TRBV5-4, with D perhaps TRBD2 (6 bases). From germline, CDR1 is SGHNT and CDR2 YYREEE (reference sequence). Trimming shortened V by 1 base and J by 6 bases, and 12 bases separated the two germline ends. The CDR3 loop spans 14 amino acids. The CDR3 DNA sequence: TGTGCCAGCAGCTTGATTGCTAGCGTGGATACGCAGTATTTT. It specifies CASSLIASVDTQYF.

The V call is TRBV3-1, the J call TRBJ2-2, with D perhaps matching TRBD2 (5 bases). V was clipped by 4 bases and J by 1 base, with 7 bases between them. The CDR3 is 14 residues long. The germline V gene encodes CDR1 LGHDT and CDR2 YNNKEL (reference sequence). This CDR3 is CASSRRENTGELFF. The CDR3 coding sequence is TGTGCCAGCAGCCGACGGGAGAACACCGGGGAGCTGTTTTTT.

The V call is TRBV7-8, the J call TRBJ2-1; D might be TRBD1 (6 bases). This CDR3 has 16 amino acids. Germline V gene sequence: CDR1 SGHVS, CDR2 FQNEAQ. Between the trimmed V and J ends, which lost 5 bases and 2 bases, there was a span of 16 bases. The CDR3 loop reads CASSPLTGGTYNEQFF. For the CDR3, the DNA is TGTGCCAGCAGCCCCCTGACAGGCGGCACCTACAATGAGCAGTTCTTC.

V and J are TRBV19 and TRBJ2-1, with 14 positions matching TRBD2. The CDR3 runs to 15 residues. The V gene end was trimmed by 4 bases and the J gene end by 8 bases; junction bases not matched to a gene: 4. In germline, CDR1 is LNHDA, CDR2 SQIVND (reference sequence). The CDR3 coding sequence is TGTGCCAGTAGTAACCGGGGACTAGCGGGGGATGAGCAGTTCTTC. As protein: CASSNRGLAGDEQFF. The variable domain in full, with the rest retrieved from reference TRBV19 and TRBJ2-1, is DGGITQSPKYLFRKEGQNVTLSCEQNLNHDAMYWYRQDPGQGLRLIYYSQIVNDFQKGDIAEGYSVSREKKESFPLTVTSAQKNPTAFYLCASSNRGLAGDEQFFGPGTRLTVL.

J is TRBJ2-7 and V is TRBV5-6, with 8 bases lining up with TRBD1. The CDR3 is 17 residues long. Unmatched junction bases numbered 17, after V lost 4 bases and J lost 5 bases. Germline CDR1 SGHDT, CDR2 YYEEEE. As DNA, the CDR3 is TGTGCCAGCAGCCCAAAGGGGGTATGGGACAGGAAGGACGAGCAGTACTTC. It translates to CASSPKGVWDRKDEQYF. The whole variable domain, remainder taken from reference TRBV5-6 and TRBJ2-7, is DAGVTQSPTHLIKTRGQQVTLRCSPKSGHDTVSWYQQALGQGPQFIFQYYEEEERQRGNFPDRFSGHQFPNYSSELNVNALLLGDSALYLCASSPKGVWDRKDEQYFGPGTRLTVT.

Ten or more counts support this clonotype. In DNA, the CDR3 is TGTGCCAGCAGCAGATCTAGCGGGACTAGCACAGATACGCAGTATTTT. This encodes CASSRSSGTSTDTQYF. V usage is TRBV5-4 and J usage is TRBJ2-3; 9 nucleotides match TRBD2. With V trimmed by 4 bases and J by 0 bases, 6 bases remained unmatched. The CDR3 consists of 16 residues. The germline V gene encodes CDR1 SGHNT and CDR2 YYREEE (reference sequence).

The rearrangement joins TRBV24-1 to TRBJ2-1; no clear D gene. V lost 3 bases and J 4 bases, leaving 9 bases between the germline ends. CDR1 is KGHDR, CDR2 SFDVKD, per germline. This CDR3 spans 14 amino acids. CDR3 bases: TGTGCCACCAGTGATCCAGGCACTTACAATGAGCAGTTCTTC. Translation gives CATSDPGTYNEQFF.

This clonotype occurred a few times. The rearrangement uses TRBV7-9 and TRBJ1-1; 12 bases match TRBD1. The J segment lost 7 bases and the V segment lost 4 bases, leaving 4 bases of the junction unmatched. CDR1 and CDR2 from the germline V gene are SEHNR and FQNEAQ (reference sequence). The CDR3 runs to 14 residues. The CDR3 DNA reads TGTGCCAGCAGCTGGGGACAGGGGGCCTATGAAGCTTTCTTT. It is translated as CASSWGQGAYEAFF.

This clonotype came up a few times. The V call is TRBV19, the J call TRBJ2-5, with 8 bases matching TRBD1. The junction had 0 bases not matched to a gene; V was cut back by 4 bases and J by 5 bases. The CDR3 covers 12 residues. CDR1 LNHDA and CDR2 SQIVND come from the germline V gene (reference sequence). CDR3 loop: CASSRTGETQYF. CDR3 coding DNA: TGTGCCAGTAGTAGGACAGGGGAGACCCAGTACTTC.

Ten or more counts support this clonotype. The V call is TRBV5-1, the J call TRBJ2-3; D not resolved. Per germline, CDR1 SGHRS and CDR2 YFSETQ. Trimming took 4 bases from V and 1 from J, leaving 16 bases between them. The CDR3 is 16 residues long. DNA of the CDR3: TGCGCCAGCAGCCCCACTACTTCAAGGGGCACAGATACGCAGTATTTT. Protein: CASSPTTSRGTDTQYF.

Ten or more counts support this clonotype. V and J are TRBV5-6 and TRBJ2-1; either TRBD1 or TRBD2 may supply D (5 bases each). The CDR3 totals 14 residues. V was trimmed by 3 bases and J by 4 bases, leaving 11 bases between them. CDR1 and CDR2 (germline): SGHDT, YYEEEE. This CDR3 reads CASSWGKRYNEQFF. In nucleotides, the CDR3 is TGTGCCAGCAGCTGGGGGAAGCGTTACAATGAGCAGTTCTTC. The full variable domain, its missing parts supplied by reference TRBV5-6 and TRBJ2-1, is DAGVTQSPTHLIKTRGQQVTLRCSPKSGHDTVSWYQQALGQGPQFIFQYYEEEERQRGNFPDRFSGHQFPNYSSELNVNALLLGDSALYLCASSWGKRYNEQFFGPGTRLTVL.

This clonotype was seen ten or more times. V and J are TRBV20-1 and TRBJ1-4; D not certain. Deletions cut 6 bases from V and 8 bases from J, with 10 bases between. This CDR3 is built from 11 residues. Germline CDR1 is DFQATT and CDR2 is SNEGSKA (reference sequence). The CDR3 DNA reads as TGCAGTGCCCCCGCGGAGGAAAAACTGTTTTTT. Encoded protein: CSAPAEEKLFF.

This chain uses TRBV7-9 with TRBJ2-3, with a tentative D call TRBD2 (5 bases). Trimming removed 5 bases at V and 2 bases at J, with 5 bases between. Per germline, CDR1 SEHNR and CDR2 FQNEAQ (reference sequence). The length of the CDR3 is 12 residues. CDR3 protein: CASSRDTDTQYF. DNA for the CDR3: TGTGCCAGCAGCCGGGACACAGATACGCAGTATTTT.